The present entry profiles one T cell receptor (beta chain) with its context. Its matching antigen is unknown. A second PCR of 7 to 11 cycles used a sample-barcoded 5' primer and a J-beta primer mix. TCRdb processed the 5' RACE reads anew with MiXCR; each CDR3 protein has one entry. The sample includes under 2,000,000 distinct CDR3 sequences, roughly 50% of them seen just once. These data come from a study of blood T cells in healthy people across ages. Study-wide findings and caveats: The unsorted PBMCs prevented any conclusive comparison of naive versus antigen-experienced cells. Naive CD4+ cells and diversity were both higher in long-lived donors than in aged donors.

V lost 0 bases and J lost 7, with 15 bases in between. From germline, CDR1 is SQVTM and CDR2 ANQGSEA. The CDR3 is 14 residues long. The chain couples TRBV29-1 to TRBJ1-2; D is perhaps TRBD1 (6 bases). The clonotype was recovered from a woman aged 40 to 49 in good health. Sequencing used blood. CDR3 nucleotide sequence: TGCAGCGTTGAAGATGGGACAAGGTCCCTTGGCTACACCTTC. This encodes CSVEDGTRSLGYTF.